This T cell receptor (beta chain) is drawn from a study of OX40 agonist ivuxolimab in advanced cancers. Study context: Therapy given before enrollment (anti-PD-1, anti-PD-L1 or anti-CTLA-4) was allowed, and under 45% had some.

This clone was observed a few times. The repertoire was sequenced with immunoSEQ multiplex PCR; TCRdb's copy has only in-frame clones and lacks some. There are about 84,000 clones in the sample; 80% to 90% occur only once, and under 0.25% lies in the top ten. Germline values: CDR1 SEHNR, CDR2 FQNEAQ (reference sequence). V trimming: 4 bases; J trimming: 4 bases; junction bases outside the gene matches: 8. CDR3 length: 15 residues. This specimen was CD4+ or CD8+ T cells sorted from blood, taken in a trial of the OX40 agonist ivuxolimab. The rearrangement uses TRBV7-9 and TRBJ2-7, with TRBD1 matching over 9 bases. This sequence originates from an adult with an advanced solid tumor such as melanoma, head and neck, liver or kidney cancer. The DNA for the CDR3 is TGTGCCAGCAGCTCGTCGGGGACAGGGTGGTACGAGCAGTACTTC. This translates into CASSSSGTGWYEQYF. The entire variable domain, with the rest obtained from reference TRBV7-9 and TRBJ2-7, is as follows: DTGVSQNPRHKITKRGQNVTFRCDPISEHNRLYWYRQTLGQGPEFLTYFQNEAQLEKSRLLSDRFSAERPKGSFSTLEIQRTEQGDSAMYLCASSSSGTGWYEQYFGPGTRLTVT.